The rows below give T cell receptor beta chains drawn from one sample of a study of T cell responses to AZD1222 COVID-19 vaccine. The repertoire was sequenced with immunoSEQ multiplex PCR; TCRdb's copy has only in-frame clones and lacks some. The data hold 75,000 to 95,000 clones, with 90% to 95% observed a single time. Here the sequenced sample was peripheral blood, taken on day 0 of MenACWY control vaccination. The receptors shown here come from an adult in good health. CDR3s include the opening cysteine and the closing phenylalanine or tryptophan. A D gene is named only where the DNA matches it firmly. Expanded clones get a size class; other rows say once, few or many, or leave the size out.

clone size: .; D gene: TRBD1; V gene: TRBV18; J gene: TRBJ1-5; CDR3 DNA: TGTGCCAGCTCACCAACGCAGGACAGGAATCAGCCCCAGCATTTT; CDR3 protein: CASSPTQDRNQPQHF
clone size: .; D gene: TRBD2; V gene: TRBV7-2; J gene: TRBJ2-5; CDR3 DNA: TGTGCCAGCAGCTTAGCCCCTGTGGTAGCGGGAGTACAGGAGACCCAGTACTTC; CDR3 protein: CASSLAPVVAGVQETQYF
clone size: .; D gene: TRBD2; V gene: TRBV7-2; J gene: TRBJ2-3; CDR3 DNA: TGTGCCAGCAGCTTTCGAGCGGGAGGGGGCACAGATACGCAGTATTTT; CDR3 protein: CASSFRAGGGTDTQYF
clone size: .; D gene: .; V gene: TRBV9; J gene: TRBJ2-7; CDR3 DNA: TGTGCCAGCAGCAAGGGACATTCCTCCGAGCAGTACTTC; CDR3 protein: CASSKGHSSEQYF
clone size: .; D gene: .; V gene: TRBV12-3/TRBV12-4; J gene: TRBJ1-1; CDR3 DNA: TGTGCCAGCTCCCGGGGGGGGATCACTGAAGCTTTCTTT; CDR3 protein: CASSRGGITEAFF
clone size: .; D gene: .; V gene: TRBV28; J gene: TRBJ2-1; CDR3 DNA: TGTGCCAGCAGTTTGGTACAACTCTACAATGAGCAGTTCTTC; CDR3 protein: CASSLVQLYNEQFF
clone size: .; D gene: .; V gene: TRBV29-1; J gene: TRBJ1-3; CDR3 DNA: TGCAGCGTTGAACTGAGGAACACCATATATTTT; CDR3 protein: CSVELRNTIYF
clone size: .; D gene: TRBD1; V gene: TRBV11-2; J gene: TRBJ2-7; CDR3 DNA: TGTGCCAGCAGCTTCTATATAGGGGCCAGGGGGCACGAGCAGTACTTC; CDR3 protein: CASSFYIGARGHEQYF
clone size: once; D gene: TRBD1; V gene: TRBV2; J gene: TRBJ2-5; CDR3 DNA: TGTGCCAGCAGTGAGGGAGGGACAGGGTATATTGAGACCCAGTACTTC; CDR3 protein: CASSEGGTGYIETQYF
clone size: .; D gene: .; V gene: TRBV2; J gene: TRBJ2-7; CDR3 DNA: TGTGCCACCAGAAAGAACCCGGCTCCCGACGAGCAGTACTTC; CDR3 protein: CATRKNPAPDEQYF
clone size: .; D gene: TRBD1; V gene: TRBV9; J gene: TRBJ2-2; CDR3 DNA: TGTGCCAGCAGCGCAAGGGGTCCGGGACAGGCCACCGGGGAGCTGTTTTTT; CDR3 protein: CASSARGPGQATGELFF
clone size: .; D gene: .; V gene: TRBV11-2; J gene: TRBJ2-7; CDR3 DNA: TGTGCCAGCAGCTTAGATAGTGCGACAGCTATATCCTACGAGCAGTACTTC; CDR3 protein: CASSLDSATAISYEQYF
clone size: once; D gene: .; V gene: TRBV12-3/TRBV12-4; J gene: TRBJ1-3; CDR3 DNA: TGTGCCAGCAGCCGAGATGGAAACACCATATATTTT; CDR3 protein: CASSRDGNTIYF
clone size: .; D gene: TRBD1; V gene: TRBV27; J gene: TRBJ2-7; CDR3 DNA: TGTGCCAGCGGGCCCGGACAGGGGATTTACGAGCAGTACTTC; CDR3 protein: CASGPGQGIYEQYF
clone size: .; D gene: .; V gene: TRBV27; J gene: TRBJ1-1; CDR3 DNA: TGTGCCAGCAGTTCCCCGGGACGGAGGAACCCGAACACTGAAGCTTTCTTT; CDR3 protein: CASSSPGRRNPNTEAFF
clone size: .; D gene: TRBD2; V gene: TRBV5-1; J gene: TRBJ2-3; CDR3 DNA: TGCGCCAGCAGCTTGGTAGCGGGAGGGCCGGATACGCAGTATTTT; CDR3 protein: CASSLVAGGPDTQYF
clone size: .; D gene: .; V gene: TRBV28; J gene: TRBJ1-3; CDR3 DNA: TGTGCCAGCAGTTCCACAGGATACTCTGGAAACACCATATATTTT; CDR3 protein: CASSSTGYSGNTIYF
clone size: .; D gene: .; V gene: TRBV15; J gene: TRBJ1-5; CDR3 DNA: TGTGCCACCACGAGACAGGACAATCAGCCCCAGCATTTT; CDR3 protein: CATTRQDNQPQHF
clone size: .; D gene: .; V gene: TRBV4-3; J gene: TRBJ2-7; CDR3 DNA: TGCGCCAGCAGCCCCGGCACCTACTACGAGCAGTACTTC; CDR3 protein: CASSPGTYYEQYF
clone size: .; D gene: TRBD2; V gene: TRBV11-2; J gene: TRBJ2-7; CDR3 DNA: TGTGCCAGCAGCTTCGCAAGCGGGAATACCCTTTCCTACGAGCAGTACTTC; CDR3 protein: CASSFASGNTLSYEQYF
clone size: .; D gene: TRBD2; V gene: TRBV11-1; J gene: TRBJ2-5; CDR3 DNA: TGTGCCAGCAGCTCGACTAGCGGAGGACAAGAGACCCAGTACTTC; CDR3 protein: CASSSTSGGQETQYF
clone size: .; D gene: .; V gene: TRBV9; J gene: TRBJ2-7; CDR3 DNA: TGTGCCAGCAGCCCCCAGGGGAATTCCTACGAGCAGTACTTC; CDR3 protein: CASSPQGNSYEQYF
clone size: .; D gene: .; V gene: TRBV18; J gene: TRBJ1-3; CDR3 DNA: TGTGCCAGCTCACAGGGGGAACACTCTGGAAACACCATATATTTT; CDR3 protein: CASSQGEHSGNTIYF
clone size: .; D gene: TRBD1; V gene: TRBV5-1; J gene: TRBJ1-2; CDR3 DNA: TGCGCCAGCAGCTTAAGATCCCTAGGACAGGGGGTAGGTGGCTACACCTTC; CDR3 protein: CASSLRSLGQGVGGYTF
clone size: .; D gene: TRBD1; V gene: TRBV6-5; J gene: TRBJ2-7; CDR3 DNA: TGTGCCAGCAGTTATGTTACAGGGGGCGGCGAGCAGTACTTC; CDR3 protein: CASSYVTGGGEQYF
clone size: .; D gene: .; V gene: TRBV14; J gene: TRBJ1-2; CDR3 DNA: TGTGCCAGCAGCCATACGGCCATTCCTTGGGGCTACACCTTC; CDR3 protein: CASSHTAIPWGYTF
clone size: .; D gene: .; V gene: TRBV5-1; J gene: TRBJ1-1; CDR3 DNA: TGCGCCAGGTCTTGGGGGTCGGGCACTGAAGCTTTCTTT; CDR3 protein: CARSWGSGTEAFF
clone size: .; D gene: TRBD1; V gene: TRBV18; J gene: TRBJ1-1; CDR3 DNA: TGTGCCAGCTCACAGAGACAGGGCATCGAGACTGAAGCTTTCTTT; CDR3 protein: CASSQRQGIETEAFF
clone size: few; D gene: .; V gene: TRBV6-2/TRBV6-3; J gene: TRBJ1-5; CDR3 DNA: TGTGCCAGCAGCCGCGAGGGGGGGACCAATCAGCCCCAGCATTTT; CDR3 protein: CASSREGGTNQPQHF
clone size: .; D gene: .; V gene: TRBV2; J gene: TRBJ2-2; CDR3 DNA: TGTGCCAGCAGTGTGGGACACATAGGCGCCGGGGAGCTGTTTTTT; CDR3 protein: CASSVGHIGAGELFF
clone size: .; D gene: .; V gene: TRBV7-9; J gene: TRBJ1-4; CDR3 DNA: TGTGCCAGCAGCTTAGTGTCAGGGTCGGGTGAAAAACTGTTTTTT; CDR3 protein: CASSLVSGSGEKLFF
clone size: .; D gene: .; V gene: TRBV3-1/TRBV3-2; J gene: TRBJ2-7; CDR3 DNA: TGTGCCAGCAGCCGAGGCAGGGTTCGCGTCGGGGACGAGCAGTACTTC; CDR3 protein: CASSRGRVRVGDEQYF
clone size: .; D gene: .; V gene: TRBV28; J gene: TRBJ1-5; CDR3 DNA: TGTGCCAGCAGAGGGGGATTTGTTCAGCCCCAGCATTTT; CDR3 protein: CASRGGFVQPQHF
clone size: .; D gene: .; V gene: TRBV5-4; J gene: TRBJ2-3; CDR3 DNA: TGTGCCAGCAGCTTGGACACAGATACGCAGTATTTT; CDR3 protein: CASSLDTDTQYF
clone size: .; D gene: TRBD2; V gene: TRBV28; J gene: TRBJ2-2; CDR3 DNA: TGTGCCAGCAGCGACCACACTAGCGGGACGGGGACCGGGGAGCTGTTTTTT; CDR3 protein: CASSDHTSGTGTGELFF
clone size: .; D gene: TRBD1; V gene: TRBV5-1; J gene: TRBJ2-3; CDR3 DNA: TGCGCCAGCAGCAAGGGACAGGACACAGATACGCAGTATTTT; CDR3 protein: CASSKGQDTDTQYF
clone size: .; D gene: TRBD1; V gene: TRBV27; J gene: TRBJ1-2; CDR3 DNA: TGTGCCAGCAGGACAGGGGGCTATGGCTACACCTTC; CDR3 protein: CASRTGGYGYTF
clone size: few; D gene: .; V gene: TRBV6-5; J gene: TRBJ1-5; CDR3 DNA: TGTGCCAGCAGTTACGATTTTTTCCAGCCCCAGCATTTT; CDR3 protein: CASSYDFFQPQHF
clone size: .; D gene: .; V gene: TRBV7-7; J gene: TRBJ2-5; CDR3 DNA: TGTGCTAGCAGCTTAGCGTCGTCAGGGACCTCCCAGGGGACCCAGTACTTC; CDR3 protein: CASSLASSGTSQGTQYF
clone size: .; D gene: TRBD1; V gene: TRBV19; J gene: TRBJ2-1; CDR3 DNA: TGTGCCAGTAGAATGACCAGGGGGAGTGAGCAGTTCTTC; CDR3 protein: CASRMTRGSEQFF
clone size: .; D gene: .; V gene: TRBV21-1; J gene: TRBJ2-1; CDR3 DNA: TGTGCCAGCAGCAAAGCCGCTGGACAGGGACGCAATGAGCAGTTCTTC; CDR3 protein: CASSKAAGQGRNEQFF
clone size: .; D gene: .; V gene: TRBV6-2/TRBV6-3; J gene: TRBJ2-5; CDR3 DNA: TGTGCCAGCAGTTACTCGTCGAGGGGTACAGAGACCCAGTACTTC; CDR3 protein: CASSYSSRGTETQYF
clone size: .; D gene: TRBD1; V gene: TRBV5-6; J gene: TRBJ1-2; CDR3 DNA: TGTGCCAGCAGCGACCAGGACAGGTTCGCTAACTATGGCTACACCTTC; CDR3 protein: CASSDQDRFANYGYTF
clone size: .; D gene: .; V gene: TRBV10-3; J gene: TRBJ1-1; CDR3 DNA: TGTGCCATCAGTTCCCAGGGACTGGTGGACACTGAAGCTTTCTTT; CDR3 protein: CAISSQGLVDTEAFF
clone size: once; D gene: TRBD1; V gene: TRBV5-4; J gene: TRBJ1-2; CDR3 DNA: TGTGCCAGCAGCGAAACAGGGGGCGCATACTATGGCTACACCTTC; CDR3 protein: CASSETGGAYYGYTF
clone size: .; D gene: .; V gene: TRBV5-6; J gene: TRBJ2-5; CDR3 DNA: TGTGCCAGCAGCTTTCGCGGGGTAACTCAAGAGACCCAGTACTTC; CDR3 protein: CASSFRGVTQETQYF
clone size: .; D gene: .; V gene: TRBV2; J gene: TRBJ2-2; CDR3 DNA: TGTGCCCTGAGCCAGACGAACACCGGGGAGCTGTTTTTT; CDR3 protein: CALSQTNTGELFF
clone size: .; D gene: .; V gene: TRBV27; J gene: TRBJ2-7; CDR3 DNA: TGTGCCAGCAGTGTCACGAAGGGGACTGTATACGAGCAGTACTTC; CDR3 protein: CASSVTKGTVYEQYF
clone size: .; D gene: .; V gene: TRBV5-4; J gene: TRBJ2-5; CDR3 DNA: TGTGCCAGCAGCTTTAACGCGGGGCAAGAGACCCAGTACTTC; CDR3 protein: CASSFNAGQETQYF
clone size: .; D gene: .; V gene: TRBV21-1; J gene: TRBJ1-1; CDR3 DNA: TGTGCCAGCAGCAAATCCCCGGACGGTAACACTGAAGCTTTCTTT; CDR3 protein: CASSKSPDGNTEAFF